This T cell receptor (beta chain) was sequenced in a study of T cells in women clearing cervical HPV infection. In the study overall: Case blood drawn at lesion detection; control blood after infection cleared.

Regarding this clone: Read coverage stops 3 residues before the CDR3 terminus; the germline J gene supplies the remainder.

Dot-blot hybridization genotyped cervical HPV amplified with MY09/MY11 PCR. The method was immunoSEQ multiplex PCR; TCRdb's version includes in-frame clones alone and lacks a portion of them. Its clone listing holds about 22,000 clones. Trimming pared 8 bases from V and 9 bases from J, leaving 12 bases between. The CDR3 loop spans 11 amino acids. CDR1 and CDR2 (germline): SGHRS, YFSETQ. The sequencing input was blood buffy coat. The TCR originated in a woman between 18 and 69 years old with a cervical HPV16 infection that either progressed to CIN3+ or cleared (not recorded which). The chain is built from TRBV5-1 and TRBJ2-1, with D hard to call. The covered CDR3 bases are TGCGCCAGTACTATAGCTTTTGAG. This codes for CASTIAFE. The full CDR3 sequence reads CASTIAFEQFF.